The 8 T cell receptor beta chains listed next were all sequenced from one sample in a study of T cell changes during pregnancy in multiple sclerosis. Assay: immunoSEQ multiplex PCR; the TCRdb copy retains only in-frame clones and omits some. The sample has tens of thousands of clones, more than 85% seen once. The source was CD4+ T cells from peripheral blood mononuclear cells, collected in the second trimester of pregnancy. These receptors were obtained from a female donor in good health, enrolled as a control in a pregnancy study.

J is TRBJ2-1 and V is TRBV7-9; TRBD1 aligns across 8 bases. The J segment lost 5 bases and the V segment lost 2 bases, leaving 5 bases of the junction unmatched. The CDR3 is made up of 15 amino acids. Germline CDR1 and CDR2: SEHNR and FQNEAQ (reference sequence). DNA of the CDR3: TGTGCCAGCAGCTTACTCTACAGGGGGGACAATGAGCAGTTCTTC. Translating it yields CASSLLYRGDNEQFF.

A remark on this clone: At one boundary the junction diverges from the germline segment, which might be a read error. This chain joins TRBV7-7 and TRBJ2-3; no clear D. The CDR3 length is 13 residues. The germline gives CDR1 SSHAT, CDR2 FNYEAQ (reference sequence). In DNA, the CDR3 is TGTGCTAGCAGCCTACAGTATCCCGGTACGCAGTATTTT. It encodes CASSLQYPGTQYF.

The chain joins TRBV6-1 to TRBJ2-5; possibly TRBD1 for D (5 bases). The CDR3 spans 14 residues. Germline lookup yields CDR1 MNHNS and CDR2 SASEGT. Trimming stripped 7 bases from V and 5 bases from J, with 17 bases between. The CDR3 here is CASIRPGQKETQYF. The CDR3, as DNA: TGTGCCAGCATCCGACCAGGGCAGAAGGAGACCCAGTACTTC.

The chain has TRBV30 and TRBJ1-5, with D possibly matching TRBD1 (5 bases). This CDR3 spans 13 amino acids. Germline V gene sequence: CDR1 GTSNPN, CDR2 SVGIG (reference sequence). V lost 4 bases, J lost 6 bases, and 13 bases lay in between. CDR3 region: CAWTDRSGQPQHF. CDR3 bases: TGTGCCTGGACAGACAGATCCGGTCAGCCCCAGCATTTT.

DNA for the CDR3: TGCGCCAGCAGTCCCGGGACAGGGAGAGAGACCCAGTACTTC. It encodes CASSPGTGRETQYF. The chain combines TRBV10-1 with TRBJ2-5; 9 positions agree with TRBD1. V gave up 5 bases and J gave up 4 bases; unmatched junction bases: 5. CDR3 length equals 14 residues. Germline CDR1 is WNHNN and CDR2 is SYGVQD (reference sequence).

The rearrangement joins TRBV28 to TRBJ2-2; D perhaps matches TRBD2 (6 bases). Germline V CDR1 and CDR2: MDHEN, SYDVKM. The CDR3 extends over 15 amino acids. V lost 8 bases and J lost 4, with 17 bases in between. The CDR3 bases are TGTGCCAGCTCCGTGGGGACGCGGGGCACCGGGGAGCTGTTTTTT. Protein: CASSVGTRGTGELFF. Drawing the rest from reference TRBV28 and TRBJ2-2, the complete variable domain is DVKVTQSSRYLVKRTGEKVFLECVQDMDHENMFWYRQDPGLGLRLIYFSYDVKMKEKGDIPEGYSVSREKKERFSLILESASTNQTSMYLCASSVGTRGTGELFFGEGSRLTVL.

The J gene is TRBJ2-1, the V gene TRBV5-1; 8 nucleotides match TRBD2. Germline V CDR1 and CDR2: SGHRS, YFSETQ. Trimming took 4 bases from V and 6 from J; bases not matched to a gene: 15. The CDR3 extends over 17 amino acids. As DNA, the CDR3 is TGCGCCAGCAGCGAAGGACTTTTTTCGGGGGGGCTCAATGAGCAGTTCTTC. It translates to CASSEGLFSGGLNEQFF.

The rearrangement joins TRBV5-1 to TRBJ1-1; no definite D call. Trimming took off 5 bases at V and 1 base at J, with 9 bases between the two ends. The V gene's germline CDR1 is SGHRS and CDR2 YFSETQ. The CDR3 has 13 residues. The CDR3 is CASRSQTNTEAFF. CDR3 sequence (DNA): TGCGCCAGCAGATCACAGACGAACACTGAAGCTTTCTTT.